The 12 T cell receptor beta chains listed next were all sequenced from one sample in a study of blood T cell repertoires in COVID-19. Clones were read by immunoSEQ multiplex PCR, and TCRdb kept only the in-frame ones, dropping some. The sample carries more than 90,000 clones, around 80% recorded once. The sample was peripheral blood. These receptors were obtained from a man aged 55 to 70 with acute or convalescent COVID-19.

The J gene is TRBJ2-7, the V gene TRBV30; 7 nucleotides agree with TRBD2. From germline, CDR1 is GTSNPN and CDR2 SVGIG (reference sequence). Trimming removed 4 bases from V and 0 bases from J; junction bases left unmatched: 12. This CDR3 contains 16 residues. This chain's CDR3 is CAWTRGGDASSYEQYV. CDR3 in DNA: TGTGCCTGGACGCGGGGAGGGGATGCTAGCTCCTACGAGCAGTACGTC.

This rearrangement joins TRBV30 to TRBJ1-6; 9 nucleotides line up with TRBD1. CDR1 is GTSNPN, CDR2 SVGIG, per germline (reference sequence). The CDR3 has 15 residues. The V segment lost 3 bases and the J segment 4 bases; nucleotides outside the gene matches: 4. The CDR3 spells CAWSLGQGYNSPLHF. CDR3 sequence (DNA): TGTGCCTGGAGCTTGGGACAGGGATATAATTCACCCCTCCACTTT.

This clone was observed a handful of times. The CDR3 nucleotides read TGTGCCAGCAGTGAAAACCAGGGCAGTCAGCCCCAGCATTTT. Protein product: CASSENQGSQPQHF. The chain joins TRBV2 to TRBJ1-5; D perhaps matches TRBD1 (5 bases). The CDR3 length is 14 residues. Germline V gives CDR1 SNHLY, CDR2 FYNNEI. V was pared by 2 bases and J by 6 bases, with 11 bases between.

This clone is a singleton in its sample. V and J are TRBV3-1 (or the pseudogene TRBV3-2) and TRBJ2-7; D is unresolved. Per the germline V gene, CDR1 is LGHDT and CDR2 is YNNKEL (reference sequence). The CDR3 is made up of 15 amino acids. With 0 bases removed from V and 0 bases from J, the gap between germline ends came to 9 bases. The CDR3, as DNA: TGTGCCAGCAGCCAAGATACCCCACTCTCCTACGAGCAGTACTTC. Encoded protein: CASSQDTPLSYEQYF.

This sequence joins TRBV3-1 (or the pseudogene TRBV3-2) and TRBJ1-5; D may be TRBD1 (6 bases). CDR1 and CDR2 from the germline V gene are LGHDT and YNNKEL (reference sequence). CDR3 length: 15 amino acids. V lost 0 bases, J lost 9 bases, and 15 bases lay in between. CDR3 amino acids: CASSQEGGARGPQHF. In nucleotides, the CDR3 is TGTGCCAGCAGCCAAGAAGGGGGGGCGCGGGGGCCCCAGCATTTT.

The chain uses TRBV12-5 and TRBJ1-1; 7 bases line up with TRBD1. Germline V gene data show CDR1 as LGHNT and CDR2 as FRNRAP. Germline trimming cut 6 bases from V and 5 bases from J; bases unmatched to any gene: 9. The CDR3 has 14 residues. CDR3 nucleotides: TGTGCTAGTGGGGCGACAGGGAGTGGTACTGAAGCTTTCTTT. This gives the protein CASGATGSGTEAFF. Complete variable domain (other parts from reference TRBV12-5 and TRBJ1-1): DARVTQTPRHKVTEMGQEVTMRCQPILGHNTVFWYRQTMMQGLELLAYFRNRAPLDDSGMPKDRFSAEMPDATLATLKIQPSEPRDSAVYFCASGATGSGTEAFFGQGTRLTVV.

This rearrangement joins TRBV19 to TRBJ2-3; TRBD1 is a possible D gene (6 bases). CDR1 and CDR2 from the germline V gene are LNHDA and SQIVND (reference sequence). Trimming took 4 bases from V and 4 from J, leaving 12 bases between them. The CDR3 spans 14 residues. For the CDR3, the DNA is TGTGCCAGTAGTACGACAGGTATCCCAGATACGCAGTATTTT. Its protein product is CASSTTGIPDTQYF.

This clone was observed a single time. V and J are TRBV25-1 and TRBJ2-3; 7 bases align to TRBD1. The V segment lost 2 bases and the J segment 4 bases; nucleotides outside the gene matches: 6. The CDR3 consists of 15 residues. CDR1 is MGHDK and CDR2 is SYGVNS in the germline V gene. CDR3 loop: CASSEGRGWADTQYF. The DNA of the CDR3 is TGTGCCAGCAGTGAAGGCAGGGGGTGGGCAGATACGCAGTATTTT.

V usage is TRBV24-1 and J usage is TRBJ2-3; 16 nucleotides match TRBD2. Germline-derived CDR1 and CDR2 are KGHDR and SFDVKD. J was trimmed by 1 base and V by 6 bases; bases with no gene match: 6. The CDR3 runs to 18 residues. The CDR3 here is CATSSGTSGRARTDTQYF. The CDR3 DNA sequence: TGTGCCACCAGTTCAGGGACTAGCGGGAGGGCCCGCACAGATACGCAGTATTTT.

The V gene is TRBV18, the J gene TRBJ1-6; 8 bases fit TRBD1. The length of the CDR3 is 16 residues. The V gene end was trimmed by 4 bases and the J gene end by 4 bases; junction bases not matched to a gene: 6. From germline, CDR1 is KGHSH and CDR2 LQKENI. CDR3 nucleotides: TGTGCCAGCTCACTCCAGGGGGCGTCTTATAATTCACCCCTCCACTTT. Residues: CASSLQGASYNSPLHF. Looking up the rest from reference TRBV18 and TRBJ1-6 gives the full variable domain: NAGVMQNPRHLVRRRGQEARLRCSPMKGHSHVYWYRQLPEEGLKFMVYLQKENIIDESGMPKERFSAEFPKEGPSILRIQQVVRGDSAAYFCASSLQGASYNSPLHFGNGTRLTVT.

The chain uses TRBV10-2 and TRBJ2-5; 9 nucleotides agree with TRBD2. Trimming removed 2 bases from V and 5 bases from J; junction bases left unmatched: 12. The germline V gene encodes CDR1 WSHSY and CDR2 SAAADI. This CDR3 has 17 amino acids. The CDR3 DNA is TGCGCCAGCAGTGAGCGGGCGGGGGGGCCGATAAGCGAGACCCAGTACTTC. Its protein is CASSERAGGPISETQYF.

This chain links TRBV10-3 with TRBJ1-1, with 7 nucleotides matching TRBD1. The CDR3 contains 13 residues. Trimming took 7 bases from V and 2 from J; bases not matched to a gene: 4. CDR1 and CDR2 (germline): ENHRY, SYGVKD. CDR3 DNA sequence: TGTGCCATCACCGGACAGGCAAACACTGAAGCTTTCTTT. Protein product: CAITGQANTEAFF.